This T cell receptor beta chain was recorded in a study of T cell clusters in autoimmune cytopenias. TRB amplification used approximately 250 ng of peripheral blood genomic DNA. Study observations and caveats: Healthy donors had approximately 3.1-fold more exclusive TRB clusters than active autoimmune hepatitis patients.

Note on this clonotype: Its specificity is unknown.

The CDR3 runs 13 residues. The germline gives CDR1 LNHNV, CDR2 YYDKDF (reference sequence). Multiplex touch-down PCR amplified TRB using TRB-A and TRB-B pools in one tube. TCRdb re-called the multiplex PCR reads; one entry per CDR3 protein, DNA not given. This repertoire includes 7,000 or so distinct CDR3 sequences. The same data also went into a second study, on T cell repertoires in aging, cancer and after chemotherapy. That report adds: Six age groups, ranging from 30 or younger to 70 or older, included the donors.

This clonotype originated in a human donor in good health. Sequenced: peripheral blood. The chain recombines TRBV15 with TRBJ1-5. CDR3 protein: CATSRDPNQPQHF.